The source of this TCR beta chain is a study of PD-1 blockade in classical Hodgkin lymphoma. The patients all showed relapse after autologous stem cell transplantation, while their brentuximab vedotin exposure varied. Best responses included complete response and partial response; otherwise, the best response was progressive disease. The germline V gene has CDR1 SGHRS and CDR2 YFSETQ. CDR3 length: 13 residues. The germline V and J ends were trimmed by 0 bases and 5 bases, with 8 bases remaining between them. Profiling relied on immunoSEQ multiplex PCR, and the TCRdb table lists in-frame clones only, not all of them. Among 9,500 to 13,000 clones, just under 85% were seen once, and the ten largest hold about 5%.

Sample: peripheral blood mononuclear cells (PBMCs), taken before the second cycle of nivolumab. The genes are TRBV5-1 and TRBJ2-5; D call uncertain. The receptor was isolated from a human donor with classical Hodgkin lymphoma. For the CDR3, the DNA is TGCGCCAGCAGCTTGGGGTCTCTGGAGACCCAGTACTTC. Residues: CASSLGSLETQYF.